This T cell receptor (beta chain) is drawn from a study of cytomegalovirus exposure and HLA in healthy donors. Study-wide results and caveats: HLA restriction was apparent for most CMV-associated TCR beta chains in a later analysis. Per a later analysis, approximately 16,000 TCR beta sequences showed association with HLA alleles at 0.05 false discovery rate.

Unrecorded immune exposures were likely, despite nominal health at sampling. Worth noting for this clone: Antigen specificity is unknown.

Amplification used 60 Vbeta primers and 13 Jbeta primers. Assay used: immunoSEQ multiplex PCR; TCRdb lists only in-frame clones, some missing. The sample holds 75,000 to 90,000 clones, 74% seen once. V was clipped by 8 bases and J by 1 base, with 11 bases between them. Looked up from germline, CDR1 is GTSNPN and CDR2 is SVGIG (reference sequence). The CDR3 is made up of 12 amino acids. This TCR came from a man aged 30 to 39 in good health and CMV-seropositive. The sample taken for sequencing was PBMCs. This chain links TRBV30 with TRBJ1-1; D remains unclear. The CDR3 DNA follows: TGTGCCATTGGACGGGAGAACACTGAAGCTTTCTTT. Translating gives CAIGRENTEAFF.